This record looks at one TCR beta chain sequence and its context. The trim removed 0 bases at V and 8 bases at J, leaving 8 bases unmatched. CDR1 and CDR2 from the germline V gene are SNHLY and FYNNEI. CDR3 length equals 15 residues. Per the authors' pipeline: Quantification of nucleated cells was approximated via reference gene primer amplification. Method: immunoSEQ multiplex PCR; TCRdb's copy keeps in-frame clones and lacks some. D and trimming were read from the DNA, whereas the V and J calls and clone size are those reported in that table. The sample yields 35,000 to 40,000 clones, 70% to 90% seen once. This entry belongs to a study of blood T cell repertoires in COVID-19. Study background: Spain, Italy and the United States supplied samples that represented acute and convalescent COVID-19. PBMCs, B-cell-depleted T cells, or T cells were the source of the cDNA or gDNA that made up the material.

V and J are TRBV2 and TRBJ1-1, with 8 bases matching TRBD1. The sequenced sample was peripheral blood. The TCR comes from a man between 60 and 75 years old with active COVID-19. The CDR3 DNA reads TGTGCCAGCAGTGAAGCGTGGACAGGGATTGGGGAAGCTTTCTTT. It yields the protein CASSEAWTGIGEAFF.